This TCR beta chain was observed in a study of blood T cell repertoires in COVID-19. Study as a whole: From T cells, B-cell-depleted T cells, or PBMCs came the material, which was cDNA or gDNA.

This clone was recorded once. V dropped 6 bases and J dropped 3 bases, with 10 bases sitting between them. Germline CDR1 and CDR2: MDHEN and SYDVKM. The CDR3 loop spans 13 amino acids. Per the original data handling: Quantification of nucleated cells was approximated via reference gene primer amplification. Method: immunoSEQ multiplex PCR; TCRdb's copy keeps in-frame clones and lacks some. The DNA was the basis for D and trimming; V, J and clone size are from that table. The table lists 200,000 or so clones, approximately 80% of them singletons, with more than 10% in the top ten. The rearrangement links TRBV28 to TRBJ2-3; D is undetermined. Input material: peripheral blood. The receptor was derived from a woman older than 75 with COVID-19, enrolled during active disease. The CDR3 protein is CASSPPVTDTQYF. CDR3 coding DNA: TGTGCCAGCAGCCCCCCGGTTACAGATACGCAGTATTTT.